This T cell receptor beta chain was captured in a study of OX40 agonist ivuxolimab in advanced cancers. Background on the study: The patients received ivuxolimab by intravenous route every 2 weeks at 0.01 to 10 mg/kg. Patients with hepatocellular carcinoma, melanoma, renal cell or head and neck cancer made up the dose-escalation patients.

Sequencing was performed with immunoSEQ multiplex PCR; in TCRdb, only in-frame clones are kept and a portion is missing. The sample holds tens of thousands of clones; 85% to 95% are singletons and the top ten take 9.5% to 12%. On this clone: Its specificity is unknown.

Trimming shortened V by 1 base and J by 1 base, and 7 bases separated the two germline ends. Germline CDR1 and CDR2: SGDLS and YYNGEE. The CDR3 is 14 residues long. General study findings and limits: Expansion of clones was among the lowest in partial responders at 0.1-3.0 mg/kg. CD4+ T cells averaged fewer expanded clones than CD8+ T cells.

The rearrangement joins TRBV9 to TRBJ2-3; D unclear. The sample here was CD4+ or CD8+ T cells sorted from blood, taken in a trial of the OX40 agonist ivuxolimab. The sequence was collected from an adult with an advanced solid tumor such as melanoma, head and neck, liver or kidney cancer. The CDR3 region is CASSVIAGTDTQYF. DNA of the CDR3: TGTGCCAGCAGCGTAATTGCGGGCACAGATACGCAGTATTTT.